The 8 T cell receptor beta chains below come from one sample, sequenced in a study of immune evolution from preneoplasia to lung adenocarcinoma. Clones were read by immunoSEQ multiplex PCR, and TCRdb kept only the in-frame ones, dropping some. The sample consists of about 5,000 clones, approximately 81% of them appearing once. Source material: FFPE normal lung tissue adjacent to the tumor. Receptors originate from a person between 45 and 75 years old with lung adenocarcinoma.

CDR3 sequence (DNA): TGTGCCTGGAGTCCCTTCCGGGAGGGCCACGAGCAGTACTTC. This encodes CAWSPFREGHEQYF. The rearrangement links TRBV30 to TRBJ2-7; TRBD2 agrees at 8 bases. Germline values: CDR1 GTSNPN, CDR2 SVGIG (reference sequence). CDR3 length: 14 amino acids. V lost 2 bases and J lost 5; bases outside the gene matches: 8.

The V call is TRBV9, the J call TRBJ2-7; 7 bases align to TRBD1. Germline CDR1 SGDLS, CDR2 YYNGEE. Germline trimming cut 2 bases from V and 4 bases from J; bases unmatched to any gene: 9. CDR3 length equals 15 residues. This CDR3 is CASSVETGYQYEQYF. DNA of the CDR3: TGTGCCAGCAGCGTCGAGACAGGGTACCAGTACGAGCAGTACTTC.

This clone is large. This chain links TRBV6-5 with TRBJ2-1; 8 nucleotides line up with TRBD2. The length of the CDR3 is 15 residues. After removal of 5 bases from V and 2 bases from J, the junction contained 5 bases not matched to a gene. CDR1 MNHEY and CDR2 SVGAGI come from the germline V gene. CDR3 in DNA: TGTGCCAGCAGTCTCACTAGCGGAACCTACAATGAGCAGTTCTTC. Its protein is CASSLTSGTYNEQFF.

V gene TRBV6-1 combines with J gene TRBJ1-5, with a weak D call TRBD1 (5 bases). The V end was cut by 3 bases, the J end by 0 bases, with 21 bases between. The CDR3 totals 19 residues. The V gene's germline CDR1 is MNHNS and CDR2 SASEGT. The CDR3 protein is CASSDRSPQGVYSNQPQHF. Here the CDR3 DNA reads TGTGCCAGCAGTGACAGATCCCCCCAGGGCGTTTATAGCAATCAGCCCCAGCATTTT.

The rearrangement links TRBV29-1 to TRBJ2-3; no clear D gene. There are 13 residues in the CDR3. Trimming cost V 6 bases and J 1 base, with 11 bases left between them. Germline V gives CDR1 SQVTM, CDR2 ANQGSEA. The CDR3: CSVLWAGTDTQYF. The CDR3, as DNA: TGCAGCGTGCTATGGGCAGGCACAGATACGCAGTATTTT.

This clone has a single count. The rearrangement joins TRBV27 to TRBJ2-2; no reliable D call. The CDR3 is made up of 12 amino acids. V was cut by 10 bases and J by 7 bases, with 13 bases left in between. Germline V lookup: CDR1 MNHEY, CDR2 SMNVEV (reference sequence). The CDR3 coding sequence is TGTGCCAATACCCGGACGAACGGGGAGCTGTTTTTT. This codes for CANTRTNGELFF.

This chain connects TRBV15 to TRBJ2-3, with no clear D. The CDR3 sequence is 13 residues long. V dropped 2 bases and J dropped 5 bases, with 8 bases sitting between them. From germline, CDR1 is LNHNV and CDR2 YYDKDF (reference sequence). The CDR3 here is CATSRKAQDTQYF. CDR3 DNA: TGTGCCACCAGCAGAAAAGCCCAAGATACGCAGTATTTT.

The CDR3 bases are TGTGCCAGCAGCTTAGCGGCTAGTGGCCATACGCAGTATTTT. Translation gives CASSLAASGHTQYF. This chain joins TRBV7-9 and TRBJ2-3; the D is unclear. CDR3 length: 14 residues. In germline, CDR1 is SEHNR, CDR2 FQNEAQ (reference sequence). Trimming took 0 bases from V and 7 from J, leaving 11 bases between them. The full variable domain, with the rest looked up from reference TRBV7-9 and TRBJ2-3, is DTGVSQNPRHKITKRGQNVTFRCDPISEHNRLYWYRQTLGQGPEFLTYFQNEAQLEKSRLLSDRFSAERPKGSFSTLEIQRTEQGDSAMYLCASSLAASGHTQYFGPGTRLTVL.